Shown below are 7 T cell receptor beta chains from a single sample sequenced in a study of TIL therapy for anti-PD-1-resistant metastatic lung cancer (dated by TCRdb to the early 2020s). The sample's time point, from its label and the paper: pre-treatment sample, taken before nivolumab and TIL therapy. Excised metastases, mostly pleural nodules or supraclavicular lymph nodes, were used as baseline tumor samples and were taken from the same resection from which TIL were grown. TCR beta CDR3 regions were amplified from genomic DNA by bias-controlled multiplex PCR with the immunoSEQ v3 hsTCRB kit. TCRdb took this table from immuneACCESS and kept in-frame rearrangements with V and J called. Such tables lack part of the clones; where checked against another copy, unresolved V genes explain under half of the gap, and the rest is unexplained. The sample records 45,000 to 60,000 clones, less than 75% of which are singletons. About 6% of the sample is held by the ten biggest clonotypes.

This sample comprised tumor tissue, obtained at baseline. All receptors derive from a person between 30 and 79 years old with non-small cell lung cancer.

The chain links TRBV5-4 to TRBJ2-7; 8 bases are shared with TRBD2. The CDR3 is 13 amino acids. The V segment lost 4 bases and the J segment 3 bases; nucleotides outside the gene matches: 3. CDR1 and CDR2 from the germline V gene are SGHNT and YYREEE (reference sequence). This CDR3 is CASSPGLDYEQYF. DNA of the CDR3: TGTGCCAGCAGCCCGGGACTAGACTACGAGCAGTACTTC.

This sequence joins TRBV28 and TRBJ2-7; the D is unclear. Germline V gives CDR1 MDHEN, CDR2 SYDVKM. V lost 6 bases, J lost 7 bases, and 13 bases lay in between. The length of the CDR3 is 12 residues. The CDR3 coding sequence is TGTGCCAGCAGCTTCGGGTTGCGGGAGCAGTACTTC. Residues: CASSFGLREQYF.

This clone was seen once. The J gene is TRBJ2-5, the V gene TRBV5-1; D possibly corresponds to TRBD2 (6 bases). The germline gives CDR1 SGHRS, CDR2 YFSETQ. This CDR3 spans 15 amino acids. Deletions cut 0 bases from V and 7 bases from J, with 16 bases between. The CDR3 region has the DNA TGCGCCAGCAGCTTGGCTATTAGCGGTGCGGGGACCCAGTACTTC. Encoded protein: CASSLAISGAGTQYF.

V gene TRBV6-1 combines with J gene TRBJ2-3, with D perhaps TRBD1 (6 bases). Germline V gene lookup returns CDR1 MNHNS and CDR2 SASEGT. The CDR3 spans 15 residues. V was shortened by 6 bases and J by 3 bases, with 16 bases between the two germline ends. CDR3 sequence (DNA): TGTGCCAGCAGAGATCAGGGGTTGGGTACAGATACGCAGTATTTT. Its translation is CASRDQGLGTDTQYF.

The chain joins TRBV6-6 to TRBJ2-7; possibly TRBD2 for D (6 bases). Germline V gene data show CDR1 as MNHNY and CDR2 as SVGAGI (reference sequence). V lost 5 bases, J lost 7 bases, and 21 bases lay in between. The CDR3 runs to 15 residues. The CDR3 DNA sequence: TGTGCCAGCAGTCCCAGACTGGCCCGGGGGAATGAGCAGTACTTC. Its protein product is CASSPRLARGNEQYF.

V is TRBV11-2 and J is TRBJ2-1; 9 nucleotides match TRBD1. The CDR3 length is 15 residues. The germline V gene encodes CDR1 SGHAT and CDR2 FQNNGV. V shed 5 bases and J 3 bases; nucleotides not matched to a gene: 5. The CDR3 spells CASSIRDRDYNEQFF. In DNA, the CDR3 is TGTGCCAGCAGCATAAGGGACAGGGACTACAATGAGCAGTTCTTC.

The V call is TRBV27, the J call TRBJ2-6, with 7 positions matching TRBD2. The J segment lost 2 bases and the V segment lost 3 bases, leaving 7 bases of the junction unmatched. The V gene's germline CDR1 is MNHEY and CDR2 SMNVEV (reference sequence). The CDR3 length is 17 residues. The CDR3 bases are TGTGCCAGCAGTTTGACGCGCGGGAGCGCTGGGGCCAACGTCCTGACTTTC. Encoded protein: CASSLTRGSAGANVLTF.